This TCR beta chain appears in the sequencing data of a study of T-cell reconstitution after alpha-beta-depleted transplantation in children. Study-level findings and limits: Certain patients had high TCRbeta diversity at day 60, and it came from recipient T cells and thymic progenitors that survived. Several hundred expanded graft clones reportedly were the source of alpha-beta T cells about two months after transplant. T-cell counts and diversity at one year following transplant were attributed mainly to newly produced T cells.

The CDR3 spans 15 residues. Germline CDR1 MNHNS, CDR2 SASEGT. Unmatched junction bases numbered 4, after V lost 6 bases and J lost 0 bases. Comments on this clonotype: Its target is not known.

Unique molecular identifiers were incorporated during preparation of the TCRbeta library. One entry per CDR3 protein results from TCRdb running MiXCR on the PCR reads. The sample yields about 350,000 distinct CDR3 sequences, roughly 17% seen once. The input for sequencing was PBMCs, mostly from graft donor cells, taken 360 days after TCRalphabeta/CD19-depleted stem cell transplant. The V and J genes are TRBV6-1 and TRBJ2-1, with 8 bases that match TRBD1. This receptor was obtained from a male patient aged 2-10 years who had a stem cell transplant for acute lymphoblastic leukemia, so the T cells may come from the graft donor. CDR3 sequence: CASSRQGSSYNEQFF. In nucleotides, the CDR3 is TGTGCCAGCAGCAGACAGGGGAGCTCCTACAATGAGCAGTTCTTC.